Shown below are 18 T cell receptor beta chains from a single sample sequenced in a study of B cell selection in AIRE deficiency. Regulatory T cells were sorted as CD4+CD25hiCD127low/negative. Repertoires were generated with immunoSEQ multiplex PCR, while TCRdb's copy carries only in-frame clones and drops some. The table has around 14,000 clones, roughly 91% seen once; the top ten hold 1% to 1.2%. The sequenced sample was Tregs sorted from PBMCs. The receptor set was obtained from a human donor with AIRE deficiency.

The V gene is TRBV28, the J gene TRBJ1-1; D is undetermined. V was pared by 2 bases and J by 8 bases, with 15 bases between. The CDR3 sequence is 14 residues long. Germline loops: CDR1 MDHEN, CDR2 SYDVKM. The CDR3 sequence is CASSLAAGRREAFF. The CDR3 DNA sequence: TGTGCCAGCAGTTTAGCGGCCGGACGTAGAGAAGCTTTCTTT.

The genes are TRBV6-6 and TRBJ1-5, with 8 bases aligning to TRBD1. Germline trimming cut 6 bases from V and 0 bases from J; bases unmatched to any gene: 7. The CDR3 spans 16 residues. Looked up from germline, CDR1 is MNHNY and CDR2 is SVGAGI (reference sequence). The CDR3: CASRTGEIHSNQPQHF. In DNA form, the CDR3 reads TGTGCCAGCAGGACAGGGGAAATACATAGCAATCAGCCCCAGCATTTT.

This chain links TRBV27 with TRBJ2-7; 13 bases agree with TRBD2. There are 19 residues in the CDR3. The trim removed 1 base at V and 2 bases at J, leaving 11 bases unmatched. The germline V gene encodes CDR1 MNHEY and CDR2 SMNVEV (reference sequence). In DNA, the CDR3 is TGTGCCAGCAGTTTATACCCCTGGACTAGCGGGAGAAGGGCCTACGAGCAGTACTTC. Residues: CASSLYPWTSGRRAYEQYF.

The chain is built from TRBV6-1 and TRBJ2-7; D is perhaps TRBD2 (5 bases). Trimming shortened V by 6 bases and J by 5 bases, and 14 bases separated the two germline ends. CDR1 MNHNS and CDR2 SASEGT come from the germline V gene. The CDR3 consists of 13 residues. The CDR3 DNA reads TGTGCCAGCAGCCCGGTCGGGGTTCACGAGCAGTACTTC. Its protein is CASSPVGVHEQYF.

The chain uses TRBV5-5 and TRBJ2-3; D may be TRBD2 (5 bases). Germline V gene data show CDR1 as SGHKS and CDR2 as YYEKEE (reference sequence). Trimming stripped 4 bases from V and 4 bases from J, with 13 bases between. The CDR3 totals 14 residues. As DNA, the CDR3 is TGTGCCAGCAGCCCCCCCCGGGGTGCAGATACGCAGTATTTT. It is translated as CASSPPRGADTQYF.

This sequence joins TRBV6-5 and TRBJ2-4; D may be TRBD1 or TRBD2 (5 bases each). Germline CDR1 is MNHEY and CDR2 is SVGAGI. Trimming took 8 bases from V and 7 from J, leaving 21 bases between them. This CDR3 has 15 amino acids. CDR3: CASLVAGSVGNIQYF. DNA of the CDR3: TGTGCCAGCTTGGTCGCAGGGAGCGTTGGTAACATTCAGTACTTC.

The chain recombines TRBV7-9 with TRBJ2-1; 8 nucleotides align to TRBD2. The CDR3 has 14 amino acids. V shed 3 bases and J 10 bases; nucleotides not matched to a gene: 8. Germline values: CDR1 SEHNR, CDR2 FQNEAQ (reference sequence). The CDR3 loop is CASSFLAGGREQFF. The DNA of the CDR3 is TGTGCCAGCAGCTTCCTGGCGGGAGGCCGCGAGCAGTTCTTC.

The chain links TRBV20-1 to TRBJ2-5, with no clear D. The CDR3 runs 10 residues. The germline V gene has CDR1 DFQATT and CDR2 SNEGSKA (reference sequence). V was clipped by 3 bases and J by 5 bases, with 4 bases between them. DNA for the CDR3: TGCAGTGCTAGCGCCGAGACCCAGTACTTC. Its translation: CSASAETQYF.

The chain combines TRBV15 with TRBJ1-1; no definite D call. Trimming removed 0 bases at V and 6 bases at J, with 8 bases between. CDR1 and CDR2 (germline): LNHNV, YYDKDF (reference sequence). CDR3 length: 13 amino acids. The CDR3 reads CATSRDIFSEAFF. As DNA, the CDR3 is TGTGCCACCAGCAGAGATATATTCTCTGAAGCTTTCTTT.

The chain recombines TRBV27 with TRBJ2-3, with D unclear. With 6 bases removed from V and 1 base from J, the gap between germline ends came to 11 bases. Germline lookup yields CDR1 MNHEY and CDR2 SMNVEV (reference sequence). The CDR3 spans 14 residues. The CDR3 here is CASSSLKGTDTQYF. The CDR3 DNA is TGTGCCAGCAGCTCCCTTAAGGGCACAGATACGCAGTATTTT.

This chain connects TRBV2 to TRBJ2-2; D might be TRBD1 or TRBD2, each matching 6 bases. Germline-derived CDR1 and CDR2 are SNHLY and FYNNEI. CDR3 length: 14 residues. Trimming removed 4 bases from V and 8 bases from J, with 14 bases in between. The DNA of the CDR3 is TGTGCCAGCAGTGCTTGGGGGGCTCGGGGGGAGCTGTTTTTT. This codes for CASSAWGARGELFF.

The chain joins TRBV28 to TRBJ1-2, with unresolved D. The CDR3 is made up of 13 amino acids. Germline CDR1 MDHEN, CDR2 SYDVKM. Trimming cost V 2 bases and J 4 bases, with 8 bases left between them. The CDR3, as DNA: TGTGCCAGCAGTTTAATCGGTCCCTATGGCTACACCTTC. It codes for CASSLIGPYGYTF.

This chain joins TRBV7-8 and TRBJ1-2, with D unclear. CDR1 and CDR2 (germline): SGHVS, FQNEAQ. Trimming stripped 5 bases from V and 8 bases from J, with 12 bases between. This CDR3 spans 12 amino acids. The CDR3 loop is CASSLGQAGYTF. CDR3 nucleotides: TGTGCCAGCAGCCTTGGGCAGGCGGGCTACACCTTC. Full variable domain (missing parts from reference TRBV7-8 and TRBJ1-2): GAGVSQSPRYKVAKRGQDVALRCDPISGHVSLFWYQQALGQGPEFLTYFQNEAQLDKSGLPSDRFFAERPEGSVSTLKIQRTQQEDSAVYLCASSLGQAGYTFGSGTRLTVV.

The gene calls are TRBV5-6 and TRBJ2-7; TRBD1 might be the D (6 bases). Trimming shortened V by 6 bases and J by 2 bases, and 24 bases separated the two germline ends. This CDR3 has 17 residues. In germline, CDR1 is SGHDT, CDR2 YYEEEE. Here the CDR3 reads CASTLTLTARGTYEQYF. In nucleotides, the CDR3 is TGTGCCAGCACCCTAACACTAACGGCTAGGGGGACCTACGAGCAGTACTTC.

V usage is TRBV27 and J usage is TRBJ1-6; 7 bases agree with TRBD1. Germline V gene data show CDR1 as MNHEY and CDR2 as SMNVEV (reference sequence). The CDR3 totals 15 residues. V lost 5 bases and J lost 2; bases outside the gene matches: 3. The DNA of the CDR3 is TGTGCCAGCAGTGCCAGGGGGACCTATAATTCACCCCTCCACTTT. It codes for CASSARGTYNSPLHF.

The chain's CDR3 is CASRIGTGSYEQYF. Written as DNA, the CDR3 is TGCGCCAGCAGAATCGGGACAGGAAGCTACGAGCAGTACTTC. The chain recombines TRBV5-1 with TRBJ2-7; 8 bases line up with TRBD1. Germline-derived CDR1 and CDR2 are SGHRS and YFSETQ. The CDR3 extends over 14 amino acids. J gave up 3 bases and V 5 bases, and 7 bases lay outside the gene matches. Combining the CDR3 with reference TRBV5-1 and TRBJ2-7 gives the whole variable domain KAGVTQTPRYLIKTRGQQVTLSCSPISGHRSVSWYQQTPGQGLQFLFEYFSETQRNKGNFPGRFSGRQFSNSRSEMNVSTLELGDSALYLCASRIGTGSYEQYFGPGTRLTVT.

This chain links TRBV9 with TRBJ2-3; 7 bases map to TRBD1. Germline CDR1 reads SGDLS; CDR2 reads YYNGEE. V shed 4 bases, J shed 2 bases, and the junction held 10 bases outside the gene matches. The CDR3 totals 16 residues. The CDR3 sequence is CASSPRGGQLTDTQYF. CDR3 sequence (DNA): TGTGCCAGCAGCCCCCGAGGGGGACAGCTCACAGATACGCAGTATTTT. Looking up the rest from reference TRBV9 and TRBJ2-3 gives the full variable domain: DSGVTQTPKHLITATGQRVTLRCSPRSGDLSVYWYQQSLDQGLQFLIQYYNGEERAKGNILERFSAQQFPDLHSELNLSSLELGDSALYFCASSPRGGQLTDTQYFGPGTRLTVL.

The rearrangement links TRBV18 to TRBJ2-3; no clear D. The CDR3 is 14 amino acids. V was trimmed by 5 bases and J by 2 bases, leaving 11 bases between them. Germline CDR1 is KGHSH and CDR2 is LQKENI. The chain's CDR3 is CASSFPLFTDTQYF. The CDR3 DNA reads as TGTGCCAGCTCATTTCCACTATTCACAGATACGCAGTATTTT.